These T cell receptor beta chains were read from a single sample in a study of T cell changes during pregnancy in multiple sclerosis. TCRdb's copy holds only in-frame clones and misses some; the assay was immunoSEQ multiplex PCR. The data contain more than 40,000 clones, roughly 90% of them seen just once; the ten biggest clones take up 1.5%. This specimen was peripheral blood, taken in the first trimester of pregnancy. These receptor sequences come from a female donor in good health, enrolled as a control in a pregnancy study. The CDR3 runs from the conserved cysteine through the conserved F or W. D genes are given only for firm matches. The size of a clone is reported for some rows only, either as once, few or many, or as a class for expanded clones.

v_gene	j_gene	d_gene	abundance	CDR3aa	CDR3nt
TRBV11-2	TRBJ2-2	TRBD2	NA	CASSLAGTSIGGELFF	TGTGCCAGCAGCTTAGCCGGGACTAGCATAGGCGGGGAGCTGTTTTTT
TRBV4-3	TRBJ2-1	NA	NA	CASSQGAGLNEQFF	TGCGCCAGCAGCCAAGGGGCGGGCCTCAATGAGCAGTTCTTC
TRBV6-6	TRBJ2-5	TRBD1	NA	CASSYTPGTGQETQYF	TGTGCCAGCAGTTATACCCCTGGGACAGGCCAAGAGACCCAGTACTTC
TRBV6-1	TRBJ2-5	NA	NA	CASHPGQPGGETQYF	TGTGCCAGCCACCCCGGACAGCCGGGCGGAGAGACCCAGTACTTC
TRBV11-2	TRBJ1-1	NA	NA	CASSFPNEGRFF	TGTGCCAGCAGCTTCCCAAACGAGGGTAGGTTCTTT
TRBV10-1	TRBJ2-1	TRBD1	NA	CASSGPFDREGPNNEQFF	TGCGCCAGCAGTGGGCCCTTCGACAGGGAAGGACCGAACAATGAGCAGTTCTTC
TRBV2	TRBJ1-6	NA	NA	CASSVERVRSPLHF	TGTGCCAGCAGTGTAGAACGGGTGAGGTCACCCCTCCACTTT
TRBV6-4	TRBJ1-1	TRBD1	NA	CASSDSTPGQCEAFF	TGTGCCAGCAGTGACTCCACACCGGGACAGTGTGAAGCTTTCTTT
TRBV28	TRBJ2-5	NA	NA	CASSFHPSGAGQETQYF	TGTGCCAGCAGTTTTCACCCCTCAGGGGCAGGTCAAGAGACCCAGTACTTC
TRBV2	TRBJ1-1	NA	NA	CASSGRSAGNTEAFF	TGTGCCAGCAGTGGCCGGTCCGCGGGAAACACTGAAGCTTTCTTT
TRBV12-5	TRBJ2-7	NA	NA	CASGLAPSRGSLTYEQYF	TGTGCTAGTGGTTTGGCCCCATCCAGGGGATCCCTTACCTACGAGCAGTACTTC
TRBV25-1	TRBJ1-1	TRBD1	few	CASSDGQGETEAFF	TGTGCCAGCAGTGACGGACAGGGAGAGACTGAAGCTTTCTTT
TRBV5-6	TRBJ2-7	NA	NA	CASSRQVFYEQYF	TGTGCCAGCAGCCGACAGGTTTTCTACGAGCAGTACTTC
TRBV6-1	TRBJ1-1	TRBD1	NA	CASKQGGASEAFF	TGTGCCAGCAAACAGGGGGGGGCGAGTGAAGCTTTCTTT
TRBV6-6	TRBJ1-4	NA	NA	CASSYSANEKLFF	TGTGCCAGCAGTTACTCGGCCAATGAAAAACTGTTTTTT
TRBV6-5	TRBJ1-5	NA	NA	CASRRQDAQPQHF	TGTGCCAGCAGACGACAGGACGCTCAGCCCCAGCATTTT
TRBV4-3	TRBJ1-1	NA	NA	CASSQEAGATEAFF	TGCGCCAGCAGCCAAGAAGCAGGGGCCACTGAAGCTTTCTTT
TRBV2	TRBJ2-7	TRBD1	NA	CASRTTGGPYEQYF	TGTGCCAGCAGAACGACAGGGGGCCCATACGAGCAGTACTTC
TRBV2	TRBJ1-1	NA	NA	CASSDGTSVKNTEAFF	TGTGCCAGCAGTGATGGTACGAGCGTCAAAAACACTGAAGCTTTCTTT
TRBV29-1	TRBJ1-1	NA	NA	CSVPGAGEEAFF	TGCAGCGTTCCTGGGGCAGGGGAAGAAGCTTTCTTT
TRBV19	TRBJ1-4	NA	NA	CASSRITGGEKLFF	TGTGCCAGTAGTCGTATAACAGGTGGTGAAAAACTGTTTTTT
TRBV4-2	TRBJ1-2	NA	NA	CASSQAQGLYGYTF	TGTGCCAGCAGCCAAGCACAGGGTCTCTATGGCTACACCTTC
TRBV10-1	TRBJ2-7	NA	NA	CASSEGSDPYYEQYF	TGCGCCAGCAGTGAGGGGAGCGACCCATACTACGAGCAGTACTTC
TRBV18	TRBJ2-7	NA	NA	CASSPGPQGSEQYF	TGTGCCAGCTCACCGGGTCCTCAGGGGAGCGAGCAGTACTTC
TRBV10-2	TRBJ1-1	NA	NA	CASPGGRVAMNTEAFF	TGCGCCAGCCCGGGAGGCAGGGTCGCCATGAACACTGAAGCTTTCTTT
TRBV6-1	TRBJ1-2	NA	once	CASMGANYGYTF	TGTGCCAGCATGGGGGCCAACTATGGCTACACCTTC
TRBV4-1	TRBJ2-1	NA	NA	CASSHLRSDEQFF	TGCGCCAGCAGCCATCTGCGTTCGGATGAGCAGTTCTTC
TRBV13	TRBJ2-1	TRBD2	NA	CASSLRRTSGNEQFF	TGTGCCAGCAGCTTAAGGCGGACTAGCGGCAATGAGCAGTTCTTC
TRBV29-1	TRBJ1-2	NA	NA	CSVTGYYGYTF	TGCAGCGTTACAGGGTACTATGGCTACACCTTC
TRBV6-5	TRBJ2-1	TRBD2	NA	CASSLADSYNEQFF	TGTGCCAGCAGTCTAGCGGATTCCTACAATGAGCAGTTCTTC
TRBV19	TRBJ2-1	TRBD1	NA	CASSALGRQGSYNEQFF	TGTGCCAGTAGTGCCCTGGGAAGACAGGGCTCCTACAATGAGCAGTTCTTC
TRBV19	TRBJ1-1	TRBD1	NA	CASRTWDRTMNTEAFF	TGTGCCAGTAGGACCTGGGACAGGACAATGAACACTGAAGCTTTCTTT
TRBV5-1	TRBJ2-7	NA	NA	CASSLGGRGGKYEQYF	TGCGCCAGCAGCTTGGGGGGTAGGGGTGGAAAGTACGAGCAGTACTTC
TRBV5-4	TRBJ2-7	TRBD2	NA	CASSSGGLAGPYEQYF	TGTGCCAGCAGCTCGGGGGGACTAGCGGGGCCCTACGAGCAGTACTTC
TRBV7-9	TRBJ2-3	TRBD2	NA	CASSHPTSGDTDTQYF	TGTGCCAGCAGCCACCCGACTAGCGGAGACACAGATACGCAGTATTTT
TRBV7-6	TRBJ2-2	NA	NA	CASSLSRWEDNTGELFF	TGTGCCAGCAGCTTAAGTCGCTGGGAGGATAACACCGGGGAGCTGTTTTTT
TRBV28	TRBJ1-4	TRBD1	NA	CASSWGGGQGAGEKLFF	TGTGCCAGCAGTTGGGGTGGCGGACAGGGGGCCGGGGAAAAACTGTTTTTT
TRBV28	TRBJ2-7	NA	NA	CASKRSGPYEQYF	TGTGCCAGCAAAAGGAGCGGACCCTACGAGCAGTACTTC
TRBV11-2	TRBJ2-3	NA	NA	CASRPPTTDTQYF	TGTGCCAGCAGACCCCCTACCACAGATACGCAGTATTTT
TRBV9	TRBJ1-3	NA	NA	CASSVEIRGTSGNTIYF	TGTGCCAGCAGCGTAGAAATTAGGGGCACCTCTGGAAACACCATATATTTT
TRBV15	TRBJ2-5	TRBD2	once	CATSRGREAETQYF	TGTGCCACCAGCAGAGGGCGGGAGGCGGAGACCCAGTACTTC